This record concerns one TCR beta chain sequence. This entry is derived from a study of blood T cell repertoires in COVID-19. Study information: T cells, B-cell-depleted T cells, or PBMCs provided the cDNA or gDNA that served as material.

Authors' methods: Amplification with reference gene primers provided the estimates of nucleated cell counts. Profiling relied on immunoSEQ multiplex PCR, and the TCRdb table lists in-frame clones only, not all of them. V, J and clone size reflect that table, while D and trimming were determined from the DNA. This sample has some 190,000 clones; roughly 80% occur once, and the top ten carry around 6.9%. The material sequenced was peripheral blood. The TCR was taken from a man aged 60 to 69 with acute or convalescent COVID-19.

The CDR3 reads CASSWWTPTEAFF. As DNA, the CDR3 is TGTGCCAGCAGTTGGTGGACACCCACTGAAGCTTTCTTT. The chain joins TRBV6-2 or TRBV6-3 to TRBJ1-1; D may be TRBD1 (5 bases). The ends were cut back, 4 bases at V and 4 bases at J, with 10 bases in the middle. CDR1 and CDR2 (germline): MNHEY, SVGEGT. The CDR3 covers 13 residues.